This TCR beta chain was sequenced during a study of cytomegalovirus exposure and HLA in healthy donors. Produced via immunoSEQ multiplex PCR; TCRdb's table is partial and in-frame only. The data contain about 200,000 clones, 75% to 90% of them seen just once; the ten biggest clones take up roughly 5.5%. Study-level results: Clusters of TCRs from the first cohort tended to co-occur in the 100 to 150 validation repertoires (as a later analysis found).

Of note for this clone: Antigen: not known.

The TCR comes from a young woman in good health and CMV-seronegative. The sequencing sample was made of PBMCs.

CDR3 in amino acids: CSVTGHPSSKNTEAFF. The CDR3 region has the DNA TGCAGCGTCACGGGACACCCGAGCTCTAAGAACACTGAAGCTTTCTTT. The gene calls are TRBV29-1 and TRBJ1-1, with D possibly TRBD1 on 6 matching bases. CDR3 length equals 16 residues. Germline V CDR1 and CDR2: SQVTM, ANQGSEA. V shed 6 bases and J shed 1 base, with 21 bases lying between them.